What follows are 13 T cell receptor beta chains derived from one specimen sequenced in a study of identifying expanded T cells in peripheral blood. The assay was immunoSEQ multiplex PCR, and TCRdb's table has in-frame clones only and misses some. The table records about 100,000 clones, approximately 89% of them present only once. The specimen sequenced was blood. The receptors shown here come from a person aged 18 to 69 in good health.

This sequence joins TRBV18 and TRBJ1-1; 7 bases are shared with TRBD1. J was trimmed by 1 base and V by 4 bases; bases with no gene match: 6. This CDR3 is built from 15 residues. Per germline, CDR1 KGHSH and CDR2 LQKENI. The CDR3 spells CASSQQQGRNTEAFF. As DNA, the CDR3 is TGTGCCAGCTCACAACAACAGGGGAGGAACACTGAAGCTTTCTTT. The full variable domain, rest sourced from reference TRBV18 and TRBJ1-1, is NAGVMQNPRHLVRRRGQEARLRCSPMKGHSHVYWYRQLPEEGLKFMVYLQKENIIDESGMPKERFSAEFPKEGPSILRIQQVVRGDSAAYFCASSQQQGRNTEAFFGQGTRLTVV.

The chain couples TRBV20-1 to TRBJ2-5; D is undetermined. Germline CDR1 DFQATT, CDR2 SNEGSKA (reference sequence). V lost 6 bases, J lost 5 bases, and 10 bases lay in between. The CDR3 sequence is 11 residues long. CDR3 in amino acids: CSALLKETQYF. DNA of the CDR3: TGCAGTGCCCTTCTCAAGGAGACCCAGTACTTC.

The rearrangement links TRBV9 to TRBJ2-2; D gene unclear. The CDR3 is 13 residues long. Trimming took off 4 bases at V and 0 bases at J, with 4 bases between the two ends. Per the germline V gene, CDR1 is SGDLS and CDR2 is YYNGEE. The CDR3: CASSHSNTGELFF. The DNA of the CDR3 is TGTGCCAGCAGCCATTCGAACACCGGGGAGCTGTTTTTT.

The chain is built from TRBV7-9 and TRBJ2-3; tentatively, D is TRBD2 (5 bases). The CDR3 runs to 16 residues. Germline lookup yields CDR1 SEHNR and CDR2 FQNEAQ (reference sequence). Trimming cost V 1 base and J 3 bases, with 14 bases left between them. The CDR3 here is CASSLVELRGTDTQYF. The CDR3 DNA reads TGTGCCAGCAGCTTAGTAGAACTTCGGGGAACAGATACGCAGTATTTT.

The chain has TRBV27 and TRBJ2-7; 12 bases fit TRBD2. Germline CDR1 and CDR2: MNHEY and SMNVEV (reference sequence). This CDR3 comprises 18 residues. J was trimmed by 7 bases and V by 3 bases; bases with no gene match: 16. The CDR3 here is CASSFSRNGLAGRGEQYF. CDR3 coding DNA: TGTGCCAGCAGTTTTTCGAGAAACGGACTAGCGGGGCGTGGGGAGCAGTACTTC.

This chain joins TRBV15 and TRBJ2-4; 9 nucleotides align to TRBD2. The CDR3 is 17 amino acids. V lost 0 bases to trimming and J lost 7 bases; unmatched junction nucleotides: 10. Looked up from germline, CDR1 is LNHNV and CDR2 is YYDKDF (reference sequence). The CDR3 protein is CATSRDGTGTSRNIQYF. CDR3 nucleotides: TGTGCCACCAGCAGAGACGGGACCGGGACTAGCCGGAACATTCAGTACTTC.

The chain employs TRBV18 and TRBJ2-7; 8 bases map to TRBD1. With V trimmed by 2 bases and J by 4 bases, 4 bases remained unmatched. The CDR3 extends over 14 amino acids. The germline gives CDR1 KGHSH, CDR2 LQKENI. CDR3 protein: CASSPNGQGYEQYF. Here the CDR3 DNA reads TGTGCCAGCTCACCAAATGGACAGGGTTACGAGCAGTACTTC.

This clone appeared once. The V call is TRBV7-9, the J call TRBJ1-2, with a possible D match to TRBD1 (5 bases). Germline V gene data show CDR1 as SEHNR and CDR2 as FQNEAQ (reference sequence). V was trimmed by 5 bases and J by 4 bases, leaving 14 bases between them. The CDR3 is 14 amino acids. The CDR3 nucleotides read TGTGCCAGCAGCACCTCGGGGGGGGGCTATGGCTACACCTTC. Protein product: CASSTSGGGYGYTF. The whole variable domain, remainder taken from reference TRBV7-9 and TRBJ1-2, is DTGVSQNPRHKITKRGQNVTFRCDPISEHNRLYWYRQTLGQGPEFLTYFQNEAQLEKSRLLSDRFSAERPKGSFSTLEIQRTEQGDSAMYLCASSTSGGGYGYTFGSGTRLTVV.

The chain employs TRBV30 and TRBJ1-3; 12 nucleotides agree with TRBD1. CDR1 is GTSNPN, CDR2 SVGIG, per germline (reference sequence). Germline trimming cut 3 bases from V and 8 bases from J; bases unmatched to any gene: 8. The CDR3 covers 15 residues. The CDR3 here is CAWSPGQGAWDTIYF. CDR3 coding DNA: TGTGCCTGGAGCCCGGGACAGGGGGCTTGGGACACCATATATTTT.

The chain uses TRBV6-5 and TRBJ2-3; tentative D call: TRBD2 (6 bases). V gave up 0 bases and J gave up 7 bases, with 11 bases separating them. The CDR3 has 14 amino acids. Germline V gene lookup returns CDR1 MNHEY and CDR2 SVGAGI. Here the CDR3 reads CASSYSPGSHTQYF. Here the CDR3 DNA reads TGTGCCAGCAGTTACTCCCCCGGGAGCCATACGCAGTATTTT.

This clone is classed as medium-sized. J is TRBJ1-1 and V is TRBV27, with D possibly being TRBD1 (5 bases). Germline loops: CDR1 MNHEY, CDR2 SMNVEV (reference sequence). V dropped 0 bases and J dropped 3 bases, with 8 bases sitting between them. The CDR3 totals 14 residues. The CDR3 bases are TGTGCCAGCAGTTTATCGTGGGGCTACACTGAAGCTTTCTTT. Translated: CASSLSWGYTEAFF.

The chain carries TRBV27 and TRBJ2-3; 7 positions agree with TRBD1. J lost 1 base, V lost 3 bases, and 4 bases had no gene match. The germline V gene has CDR1 MNHEY and CDR2 SMNVEV (reference sequence). There are 15 residues in the CDR3. The CDR3: CASSFDRVRTDTQYF. The CDR3 DNA is TGTGCCAGCAGTTTCGACAGGGTTCGCACAGATACGCAGTATTTT.

The table lists this clone with many counts. This rearrangement joins TRBV2 to TRBJ1-2; D not resolved. Per the germline V gene, CDR1 is SNHLY and CDR2 is FYNNEI. Trimming pared 8 bases from V and 2 bases from J, leaving 12 bases between. The CDR3 spans 13 residues. CDR3 sequence reads: CASERMTNYGYTF. CDR3 bases: TGTGCCAGCGAAAGGATGACAAACTATGGCTACACCTTC.